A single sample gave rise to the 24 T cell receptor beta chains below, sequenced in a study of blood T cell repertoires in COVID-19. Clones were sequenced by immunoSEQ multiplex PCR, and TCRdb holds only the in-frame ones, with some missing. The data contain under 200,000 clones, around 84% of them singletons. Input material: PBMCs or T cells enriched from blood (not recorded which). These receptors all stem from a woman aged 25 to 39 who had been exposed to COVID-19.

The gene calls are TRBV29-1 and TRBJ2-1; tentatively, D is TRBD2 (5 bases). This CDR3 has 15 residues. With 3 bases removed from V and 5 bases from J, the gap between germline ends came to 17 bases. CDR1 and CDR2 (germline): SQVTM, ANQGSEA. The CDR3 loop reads CSVDGVADSNNEQFF. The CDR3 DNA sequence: TGCAGCGTTGATGGTGTCGCGGACTCTAACAATGAGCAGTTCTTC.

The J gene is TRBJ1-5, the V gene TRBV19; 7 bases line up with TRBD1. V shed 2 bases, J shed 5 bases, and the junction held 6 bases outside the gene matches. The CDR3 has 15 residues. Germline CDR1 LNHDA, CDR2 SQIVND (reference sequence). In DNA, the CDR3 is TGTGCCAGTAGTATATACGGGACAGCCGATCAGCCCCAGCATTTT. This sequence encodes CASSIYGTADQPQHF.

The CDR3 DNA reads as TGTGCCAGCAGCGGGGCTACTGGACAGCTGTTTAACTATGGCTACACCTTC. Encoded protein: CASSGATGQLFNYGYTF. The chain has TRBV5-6 and TRBJ1-2; a weak D match, TRBD1 (6 bases). The germline gives CDR1 SGHDT, CDR2 YYEEEE. Trimming shortened V by 4 bases and J by 1 base, and 20 bases separated the two germline ends. The CDR3 sequence is 17 residues long. The whole variable domain, filled in from reference TRBV5-6 and TRBJ1-2, reads DAGVTQSPTHLIKTRGQQVTLRCSPKSGHDTVSWYQQALGQGPQFIFQYYEEEERQRGNFPDRFSGHQFPNYSSELNVNALLLGDSALYLCASSGATGQLFNYGYTFGSGTRLTVV.

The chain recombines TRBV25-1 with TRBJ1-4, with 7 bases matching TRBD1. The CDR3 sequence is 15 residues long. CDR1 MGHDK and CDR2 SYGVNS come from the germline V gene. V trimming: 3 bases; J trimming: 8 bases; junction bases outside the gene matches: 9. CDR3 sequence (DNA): TGTGCCAGCAGTGAGCTGACAGGGAATAGGGAAAAACTGTTTTTT. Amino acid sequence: CASSELTGNREKLFF.

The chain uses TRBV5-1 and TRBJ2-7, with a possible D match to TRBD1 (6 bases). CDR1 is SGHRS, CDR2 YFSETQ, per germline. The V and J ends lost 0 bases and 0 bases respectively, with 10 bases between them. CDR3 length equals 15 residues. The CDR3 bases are TGCGCCAGCAGCTTGGGAGACAGGAGCTCCTACGAGCAGTACTTC. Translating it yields CASSLGDRSSYEQYF. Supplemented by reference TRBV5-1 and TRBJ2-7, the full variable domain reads KAGVTQTPRYLIKTRGQQVTLSCSPISGHRSVSWYQQTPGQGLQFLFEYFSETQRNKGNFPGRFSGRQFSNSRSEMNVSTLELGDSALYLCASSLGDRSSYEQYFGPGTRLTVT.

CDR3 loop: CASSPLLAGGPDTQYF. CDR3 bases: TGTGCCAGCAGCCCCCTCCTAGCGGGGGGTCCAGATACGCAGTATTTT. The chain has TRBV9 and TRBJ2-3; 11 bases fit TRBD2. Germline trimming cut 4 bases from V and 4 bases from J; bases unmatched to any gene: 8. CDR3 size: 16 residues. The germline CDR1 and CDR2 sequences are SGDLS and YYNGEE.

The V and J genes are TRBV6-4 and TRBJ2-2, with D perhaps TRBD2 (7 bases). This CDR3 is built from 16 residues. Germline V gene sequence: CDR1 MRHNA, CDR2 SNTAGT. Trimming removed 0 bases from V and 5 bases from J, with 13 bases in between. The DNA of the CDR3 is TGTGCCAGCAGTGACTCGGGAGGGGGTGGTACCGGGGAGCTGTTTTTT. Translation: CASSDSGGGGTGELFF.

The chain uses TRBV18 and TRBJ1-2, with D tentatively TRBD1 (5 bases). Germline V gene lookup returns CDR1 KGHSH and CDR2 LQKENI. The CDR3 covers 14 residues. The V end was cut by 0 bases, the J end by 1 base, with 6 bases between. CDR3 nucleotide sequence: TGTGCCAGCTCACCACCGGGGGGTAACTATGGCTACACCTTC. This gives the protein CASSPPGGNYGYTF.

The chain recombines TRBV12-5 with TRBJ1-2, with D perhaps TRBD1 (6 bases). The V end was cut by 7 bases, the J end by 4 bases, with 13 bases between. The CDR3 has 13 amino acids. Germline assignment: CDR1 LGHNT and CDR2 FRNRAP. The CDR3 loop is CASAIDRLYGYTF. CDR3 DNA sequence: TGTGCTAGTGCCATCGACAGGCTCTATGGCTACACCTTC.

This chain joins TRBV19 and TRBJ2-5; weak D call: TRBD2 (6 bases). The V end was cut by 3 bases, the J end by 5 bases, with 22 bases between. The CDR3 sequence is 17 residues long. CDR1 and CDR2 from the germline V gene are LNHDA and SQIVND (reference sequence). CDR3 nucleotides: TGTGCCAGTAGTATTTTGTCTGGGGGGACCGATGACGAGACCCAGTACTTC. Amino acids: CASSILSGGTDDETQYF.

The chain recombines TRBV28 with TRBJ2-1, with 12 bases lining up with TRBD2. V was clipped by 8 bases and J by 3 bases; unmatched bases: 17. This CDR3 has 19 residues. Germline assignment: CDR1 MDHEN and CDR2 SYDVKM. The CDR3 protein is CASSELAGGSNPDYNEQFF. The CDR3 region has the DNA TGTGCCAGCTCAGAACTAGCGGGGGGCAGTAATCCAGACTACAATGAGCAGTTCTTC.

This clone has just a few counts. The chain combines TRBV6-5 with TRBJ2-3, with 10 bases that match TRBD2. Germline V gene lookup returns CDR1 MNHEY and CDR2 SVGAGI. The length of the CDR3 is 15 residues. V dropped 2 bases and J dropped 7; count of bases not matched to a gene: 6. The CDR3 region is CASSYELAGPNTQYF. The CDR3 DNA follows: TGTGCCAGCAGTTACGAACTAGCGGGGCCGAATACGCAGTATTTT.

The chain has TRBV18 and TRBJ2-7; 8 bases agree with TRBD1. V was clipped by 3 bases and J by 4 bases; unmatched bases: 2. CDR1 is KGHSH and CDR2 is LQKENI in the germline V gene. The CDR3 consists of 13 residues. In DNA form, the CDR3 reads TGTGCCAGCTCACCCAGGGGGCTGTACGAGCAGTACTTC. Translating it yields CASSPRGLYEQYF.

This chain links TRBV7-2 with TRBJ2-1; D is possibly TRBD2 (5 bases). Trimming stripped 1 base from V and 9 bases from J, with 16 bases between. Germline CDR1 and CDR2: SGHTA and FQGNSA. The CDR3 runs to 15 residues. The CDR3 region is CASSLGLAGVGEQFF. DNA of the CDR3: TGTGCCAGCAGCTTAGGGCTAGCAGGTGTGGGTGAGCAGTTCTTC.

This chain's CDR3 is CASSSGTFTDTQYF. In DNA form, the CDR3 reads TGTGCCAGCAGTTCCGGGACTTTCACAGATACGCAGTATTTT. The V gene is TRBV27, the J gene TRBJ2-3; D is possibly TRBD2 (6 bases). The CDR3 is 14 residues long. The germline V gene has CDR1 MNHEY and CDR2 SMNVEV (reference sequence). Trimming shortened V by 4 bases and J by 2 bases, and 10 bases separated the two germline ends.

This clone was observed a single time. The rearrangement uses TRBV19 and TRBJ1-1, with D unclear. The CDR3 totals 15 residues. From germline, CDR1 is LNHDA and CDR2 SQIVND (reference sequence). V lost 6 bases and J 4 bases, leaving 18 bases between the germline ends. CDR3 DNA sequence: TGTGCCAGTAGCCCGATAAGTTTTACGGGCACTGAAGCTTTCTTT. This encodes CASSPISFTGTEAFF. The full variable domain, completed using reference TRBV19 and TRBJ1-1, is DGGITQSPKYLFRKEGQNVTLSCEQNLNHDAMYWYRQDPGQGLRLIYYSQIVNDFQKGDIAEGYSVSREKKESFPLTVTSAQKNPTAFYLCASSPISFTGTEAFFGQGTRLTVV.

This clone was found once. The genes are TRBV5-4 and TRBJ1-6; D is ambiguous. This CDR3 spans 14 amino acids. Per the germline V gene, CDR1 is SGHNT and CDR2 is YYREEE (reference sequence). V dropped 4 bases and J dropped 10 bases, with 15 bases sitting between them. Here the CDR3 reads CASSLDGIGSPLHF. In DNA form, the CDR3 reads TGTGCCAGCAGCCTAGACGGGATTGGATCACCCCTCCACTTT.

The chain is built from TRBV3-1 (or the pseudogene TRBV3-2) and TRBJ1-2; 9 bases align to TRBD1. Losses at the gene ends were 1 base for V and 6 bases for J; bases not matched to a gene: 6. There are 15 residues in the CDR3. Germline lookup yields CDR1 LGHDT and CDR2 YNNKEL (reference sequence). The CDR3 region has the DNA TGTGCCAGCAGCCAAGCCCACAGGGGGCGCGATGGCTACACCTTC. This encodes CASSQAHRGRDGYTF.

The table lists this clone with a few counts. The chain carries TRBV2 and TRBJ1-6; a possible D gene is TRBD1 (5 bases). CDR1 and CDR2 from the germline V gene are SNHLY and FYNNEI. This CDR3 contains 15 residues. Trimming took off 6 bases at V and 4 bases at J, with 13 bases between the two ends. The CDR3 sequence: CASRVRGLYNSPLHF. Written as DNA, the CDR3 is TGTGCCAGCAGAGTTAGGGGCCTATATAATTCACCCCTCCACTTT.

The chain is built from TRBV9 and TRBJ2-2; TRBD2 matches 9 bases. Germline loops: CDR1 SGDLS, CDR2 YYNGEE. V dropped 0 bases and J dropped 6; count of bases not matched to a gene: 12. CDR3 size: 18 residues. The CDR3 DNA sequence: TGTGCCAGCAGCGTAGCCGGCGGGGGGGCGCTTGGGTCCGGGGAGCTGTTTTTT. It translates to CASSVAGGGALGSGELFF.

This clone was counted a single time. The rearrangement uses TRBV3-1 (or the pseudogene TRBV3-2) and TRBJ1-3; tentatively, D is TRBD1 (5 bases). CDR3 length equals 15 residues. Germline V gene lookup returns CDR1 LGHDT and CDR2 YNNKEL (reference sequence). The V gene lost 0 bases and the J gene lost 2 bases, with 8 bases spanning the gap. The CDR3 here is CASSQDRGTGNTIYF. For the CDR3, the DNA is TGTGCCAGCAGCCAAGACCGGGGGACTGGAAACACCATATATTTT.

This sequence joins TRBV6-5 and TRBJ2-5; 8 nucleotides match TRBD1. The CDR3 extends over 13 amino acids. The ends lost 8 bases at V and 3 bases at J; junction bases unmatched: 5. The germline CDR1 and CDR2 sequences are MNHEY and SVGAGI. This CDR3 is CASRNRGEETQYF. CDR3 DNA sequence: TGTGCCAGCCGAAACAGGGGGGAAGAGACCCAGTACTTC.

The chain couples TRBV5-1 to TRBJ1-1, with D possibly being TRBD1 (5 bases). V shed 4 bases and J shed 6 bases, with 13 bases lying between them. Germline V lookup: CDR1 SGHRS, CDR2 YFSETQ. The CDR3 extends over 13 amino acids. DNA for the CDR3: TGCGCCAGCAGCGCCGTTACAGGTGCTGAAGCTTTCTTT. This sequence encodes CASSAVTGAEAFF. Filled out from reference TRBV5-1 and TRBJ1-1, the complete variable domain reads KAGVTQTPRYLIKTRGQQVTLSCSPISGHRSVSWYQQTPGQGLQFLFEYFSETQRNKGNFPGRFSGRQFSNSRSEMNVSTLELGDSALYLCASSAVTGAEAFFGQGTRLTVV.

The CDR3 coding sequence is TGCAGCGCCGCCAGAACAGGGAGTGTGGCCGGGGAGCTGTTTTTT. It translates to CSAARTGSVAGELFF. The V and J genes are TRBV29-1 and TRBJ2-2; possible D gene TRBD1, 6 bases. Germline V CDR1 and CDR2: SQVTM, ANQGSEA. V shed 7 bases and J shed 6 bases, with 21 bases lying between them. The CDR3 extends over 15 amino acids.